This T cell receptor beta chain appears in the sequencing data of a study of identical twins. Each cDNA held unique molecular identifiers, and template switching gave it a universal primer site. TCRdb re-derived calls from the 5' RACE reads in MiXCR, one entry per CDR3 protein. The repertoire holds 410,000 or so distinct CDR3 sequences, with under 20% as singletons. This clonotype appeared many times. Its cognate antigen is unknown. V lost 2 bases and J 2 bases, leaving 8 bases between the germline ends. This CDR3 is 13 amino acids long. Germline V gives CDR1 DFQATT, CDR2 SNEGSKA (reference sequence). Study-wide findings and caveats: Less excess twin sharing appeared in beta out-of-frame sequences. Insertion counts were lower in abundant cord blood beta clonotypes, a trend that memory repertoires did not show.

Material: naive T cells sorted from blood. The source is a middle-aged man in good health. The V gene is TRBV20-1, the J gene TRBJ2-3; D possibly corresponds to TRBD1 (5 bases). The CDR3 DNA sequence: TGCAGTGCTAGATACAGGACCACAGATACGCAGTATTTT. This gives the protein CSARYRTTDTQYF.